The following is a T cell receptor (beta chain) sequence with its context. The data were taken from a study of blood T cell repertoires in COVID-19. The CDR3 sequence is 16 residues long. Germline assignment: CDR1 SEHNR and CDR2 FQNEAQ (reference sequence). The V and J ends lost 1 base and 8 bases respectively, with 20 bases between them. Sequencing was performed with immunoSEQ multiplex PCR; in TCRdb, only in-frame clones are kept and a portion is missing. Among some 110,000 clones listed, around 80% were seen once. This TCR came from a man aged 60 to 69 with active or convalescent COVID-19. Material: peripheral blood. The V gene is TRBV7-9, the J gene TRBJ1-2, with D maybe TRBD1 (6 bases). The CDR3 DNA reads as TGTGCCAGCAGCTTAGGGCTCGGGCAGGGGAGAGAAGGCTACACCTTC. Its translation is CASSLGLGQGREGYTF.